This T cell receptor beta chain was captured in a study of blood T cell repertoires in COVID-19. The CDR3 covers 15 residues. Germline assignment: CDR1 MNHEY and CDR2 SVGAGI. V lost 2 bases and J lost 5; bases outside the gene matches: 7. Sequencing used immunoSEQ multiplex PCR; TCRdb keeps in-frame clones, though not all of them. Of hundreds of thousands of clones in the sample, about four fifths were seen once. The chain has TRBV6-5 and TRBJ2-5; 8 bases match TRBD1. The sequenced sample consisted of PBMCs or T cells enriched from blood (not recorded which). This TCR derives from a man aged 40-55 years who had been exposed to COVID-19. CDR3 region: CASSYVAGGLETQYF. Written as DNA, the CDR3 is TGTGCCAGCAGTTACGTGGCAGGGGGCTTGGAGACCCAGTACTTC.